Sequencing of this TCR beta chain was carried out in a study of T cell changes during pregnancy in multiple sclerosis. Looked up from germline, CDR1 is LGHNA and CDR2 is YSLEER. Trimming cost V 4 bases and J 8 bases, with 15 bases left between them. The CDR3 sequence is 14 residues long. Assay used: immunoSEQ multiplex PCR; TCRdb lists only in-frame clones, some missing. The table has more than 15,000 clones, roughly 91% seen once. The sample in question was CD4+ T cells from peripheral blood mononuclear cells, obtained in the first trimester of pregnancy. The clonotype originates from a female donor in good health, enrolled as a control in a pregnancy study. The chain couples TRBV4-3 to TRBJ2-1, with D possibly matching TRBD2 (5 bases). The CDR3 nucleotides read TGCGCCAGCAGCCGGCTGCATCAGGAGGATGAGCAGTTCTTC. This codes for CASSRLHQEDEQFF.